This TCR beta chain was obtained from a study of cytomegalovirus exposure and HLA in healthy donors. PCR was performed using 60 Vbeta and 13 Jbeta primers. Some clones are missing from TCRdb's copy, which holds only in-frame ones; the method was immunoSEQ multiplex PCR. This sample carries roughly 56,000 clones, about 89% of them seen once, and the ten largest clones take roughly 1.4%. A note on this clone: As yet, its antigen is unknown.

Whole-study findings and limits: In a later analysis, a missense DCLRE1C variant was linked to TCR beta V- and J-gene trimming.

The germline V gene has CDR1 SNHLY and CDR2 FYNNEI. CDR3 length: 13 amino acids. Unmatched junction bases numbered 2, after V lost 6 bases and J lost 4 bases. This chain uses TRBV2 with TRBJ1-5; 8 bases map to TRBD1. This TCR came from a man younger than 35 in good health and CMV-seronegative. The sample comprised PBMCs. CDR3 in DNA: TGTGCCAGCAGGGACAGGGCGAATCAGCCCCAGCATTTT. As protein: CASRDRANQPQHF.